The source of this T cell receptor (beta chain) is a study of blood T cell repertoires in COVID-19. About the research overall: The origin of the acute and convalescent COVID-19 samples was the United States, Italy and Spain.

Original methodology: For nucleated cells, counts were estimated from reference gene primer amplification. The assay was immunoSEQ multiplex PCR, and TCRdb's table has in-frame clones only and misses some. The V and J calls and clone size come from that table; D and trimming were worked out from the DNA. The table has more than 55,000 clones, roughly nine tenths seen once. The germline V gene has CDR1 SGHTA and CDR2 FQGNSA. Trimming removed 5 bases from V and 6 bases from J, with 17 bases in between. CDR3 length: 15 amino acids. Seattle-derived patients entered the study during active infection and were followed longitudinally.

This chain connects TRBV7-2 to TRBJ1-5; D uncertain. The sequence derives from a woman aged 55-70 years with COVID-19, enrolled during active disease. The sample comprised peripheral blood. As DNA, the CDR3 is TGTGCCAGCAGCATAGGCCCCGACGGAGGTCAGCCCCAGCATTTT. This gives the protein CASSIGPDGGQPQHF.